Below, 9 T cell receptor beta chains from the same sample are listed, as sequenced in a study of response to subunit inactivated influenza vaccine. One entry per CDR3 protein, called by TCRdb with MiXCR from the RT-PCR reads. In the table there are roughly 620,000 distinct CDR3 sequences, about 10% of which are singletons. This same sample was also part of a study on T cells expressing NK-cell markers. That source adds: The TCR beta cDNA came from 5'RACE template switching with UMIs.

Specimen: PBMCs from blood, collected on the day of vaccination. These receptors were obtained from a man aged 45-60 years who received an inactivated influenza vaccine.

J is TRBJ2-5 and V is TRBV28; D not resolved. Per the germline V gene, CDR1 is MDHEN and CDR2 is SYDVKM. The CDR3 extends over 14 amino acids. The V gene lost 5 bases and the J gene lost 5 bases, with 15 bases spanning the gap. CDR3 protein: CASSTPEVRETQYF. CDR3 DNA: TGTGCCAGCAGTACCCCAGAAGTCCGGGAGACCCAGTACTTC.

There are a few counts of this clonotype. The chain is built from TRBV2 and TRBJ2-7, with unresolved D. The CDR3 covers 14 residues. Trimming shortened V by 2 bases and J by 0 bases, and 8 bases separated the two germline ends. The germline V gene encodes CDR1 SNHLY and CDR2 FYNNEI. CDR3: CASSEYIGSYEQYF. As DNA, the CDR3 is TGTGCCAGCAGTGAATATATCGGCTCCTACGAGCAGTACTTC.

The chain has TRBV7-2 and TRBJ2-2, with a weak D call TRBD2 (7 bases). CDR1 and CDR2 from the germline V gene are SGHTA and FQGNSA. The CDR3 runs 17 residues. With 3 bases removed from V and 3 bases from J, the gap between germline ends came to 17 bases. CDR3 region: CASSFPYREGDTGELFF. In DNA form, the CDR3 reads TGTGCCAGCAGCTTCCCCTACAGGGAGGGTGACACCGGGGAGCTGTTTTTT.

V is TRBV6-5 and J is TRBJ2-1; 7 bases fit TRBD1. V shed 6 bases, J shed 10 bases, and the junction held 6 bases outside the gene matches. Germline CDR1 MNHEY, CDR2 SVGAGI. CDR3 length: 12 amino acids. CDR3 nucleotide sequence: TGTGCCAGCAGCTTGCAGACAGGGGAGCAGTTCTTC. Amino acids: CASSLQTGEQFF.

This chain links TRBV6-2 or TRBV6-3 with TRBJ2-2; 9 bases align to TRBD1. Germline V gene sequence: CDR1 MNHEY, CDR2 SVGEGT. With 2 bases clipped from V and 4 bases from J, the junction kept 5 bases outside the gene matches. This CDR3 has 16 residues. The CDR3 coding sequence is TGTGCCAGCAGTTACCCACGGACAGGGGTCACCGGGGAGCTGTTTTTT. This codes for CASSYPRTGVTGELFF.

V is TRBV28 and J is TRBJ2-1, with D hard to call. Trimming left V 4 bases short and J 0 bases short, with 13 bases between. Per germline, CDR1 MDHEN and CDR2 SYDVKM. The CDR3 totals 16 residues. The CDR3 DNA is TGTGCCAGCAGTTCCCTGCCAGCTGGCTCCTACAATGAGCAGTTCTTC. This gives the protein CASSSLPAGSYNEQFF. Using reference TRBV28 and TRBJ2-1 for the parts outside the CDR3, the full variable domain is DVKVTQSSRYLVKRTGEKVFLECVQDMDHENMFWYRQDPGLGLRLIYFSYDVKMKEKGDIPEGYSVSREKKERFSLILESASTNQTSMYLCASSSLPAGSYNEQFFGPGTRLTVL.

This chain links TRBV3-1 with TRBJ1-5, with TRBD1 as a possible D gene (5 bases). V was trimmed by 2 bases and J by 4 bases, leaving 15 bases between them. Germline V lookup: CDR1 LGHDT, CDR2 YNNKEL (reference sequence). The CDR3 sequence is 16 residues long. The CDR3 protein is CASSQPDSGQNQPQHF. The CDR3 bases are TGTGCCAGCAGCCAACCCGACAGCGGGCAAAATCAGCCCCAGCATTTT.

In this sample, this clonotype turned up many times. This CDR3 reads CASSVGSGYGGMTNEQYF. The DNA for the CDR3 is TGTGCCAGCAGCGTAGGTAGTGGGTATGGGGGAATGACGAATGAGCAGTACTTC. V usage is TRBV9 and J usage is TRBJ2-7; D may correspond to TRBD1 or TRBD2 (5 bases each). This CDR3 has 18 amino acids. Germline values: CDR1 SGDLS, CDR2 YYNGEE. Between the trimmed V and J ends, which lost 0 bases and 7 bases, there was a span of 26 bases.

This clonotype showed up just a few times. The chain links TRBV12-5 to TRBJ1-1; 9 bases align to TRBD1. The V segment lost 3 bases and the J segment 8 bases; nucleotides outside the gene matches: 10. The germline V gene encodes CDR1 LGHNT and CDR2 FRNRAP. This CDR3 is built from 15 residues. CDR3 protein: CASGFPTGQGLEAFF. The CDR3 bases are TGTGCTAGTGGTTTCCCGACGGGACAGGGCTTGGAAGCTTTCTTT.